A selection of T cell receptor beta chains follows, all from one sample in a study of cytomegalovirus exposure and HLA in healthy donors. The protocol was immunoSEQ multiplex PCR, while the TCRdb copy is restricted to in-frame clones and leaves out a portion. The table records 150,000 or so clones, 70% to 90% of them present only once. The sample taken for sequencing was PBMCs. The receptors shown here come from a man aged 18 to 30 in good health and CMV-seropositive. Each CDR3 is given without its conserved first and last residue. Where a row states a size, it is once, few, many or the class of an expanded clone; other rows omit it.

>-|TRBV7-6
ASSNQMTGTDTQY
>-|TRBV7-9
ASSSSTLAGDSSYNEQF
>-|TRBV11-2
ASSPTPLATYEQY
>-|TRBV7-2
ASSILQGAMNTEAF
>-|TRBV6-6
ASSGLLAGEGEQY
>-|TRBV19
ATPSDRLGNTIY
>-|TRBV6-5
ATWRERGGNYGYT
>-|TRBV6-1
ASRQGRTAYNEQF
>once|TRBV19
ASTSVGGYNEQF
>-|TRBV6-4
ASSDSNRGDYGYT
>-|TRBV7-6
ASTTLSGVVDTQY
>-|TRBV30
AWRGLAGHEQY
>-|TRBV25-1
ASTRTDSYGYT
>-|TRBV9
ASSEGGTGAYEQY
>-|TRBV7-3
ASSPGTSGTDTQY
>-|TRBV5-1
ASSLETTTDTQY
>-|TRBV10-3
ATRGSGGRTEAF
>-|TRBV4-3
ASSLQTSGLDEQY
>-|TRBV6-5
ASSHRDSLYEQY
>few|TRBV30
AWSPWTASYEQY
>-|TRBV6-6
ASSRGQESYGYT
>once|TRBV27
ATFSGVNTGELF
>-|TRBV27
ASSQTSGGALDTQY
>-|TRBV6-1
ASSESRGLFGYT
>-|TRBV10-2
ASGAAGGYNEQF
>-|TRBV9
ASSADGYTIY
>-|TRBV20-1
SARTLNEQF
>-|TRBV30
AWRWPGGAGEKLF
>-|TRBV5-6
ASSPGAGARPANEKLF
>few|TRBV29-1
SVGPSGGYT
>-|TRBV4-3
ASSQEAREVPEAF
>-|TRBV7-9
ASSLGTGVNQPQH
>-|TRBV19
ASSIRAGWASDTQY
>-|TRBV2
ASSPETASKNIQY
>-|TRBV6-1
ASSERRGPDTQY
>-|TRBV4-3
ASSQARGARETQY
>-|TRBV5-6
ASSSGQGGYGYT
>-|TRBV29-1
SIRLAGVVDTQY
>-|TRBV19
ASSSLSGRAKNEQF
>-|TRBV5-4
ASSLSSGRQETQY
>-|TRBV29-1
SVALKAGGSPGELF
>-|TRBV5-1
ASSLEWVAGGSYEQY
>once|TRBV5-1
ASSFGPADVGETQY
>-|TRBV4-1
ASSQEHAAGVSF
>-|TRBV27
ASSMTGGTSPLH
>-|TRBV6-5
ASRSTSTGGGYT
>-|TRBV10-3
AISDNTRNQPQH
>-|TRBV25-1
ASSEYNEQF
>-|TRBV7-8
ASSLVPSGYGYT
>-|TRBV6-6
ASSARGQGGTEAF